This T cell receptor beta chain was captured in a study of T-cell reconstitution after alpha-beta-depleted transplantation in children. Researchers prepared the TCRbeta library using unique molecular identifiers, the study reports. TCRdb passed the PCR reads through MiXCR, listing each CDR3 protein once. The sample shows some 350,000 distinct CDR3 sequences, 15% to 20% of them seen only once. The table lists this clonotype with many counts. V dropped 2 bases and J dropped 6 bases, with 11 bases sitting between them. The CDR3 contains 14 residues. From germline, CDR1 is MGHRA and CDR2 YSYEKL. The source is a male patient aged 2-9 years who had a stem cell transplant for acute lymphoblastic leukemia, so the T cells may come from the graft donor. Here the sequenced sample was PBMCs, mostly from graft donor cells, taken 360 days after TCRalphabeta/CD19-depleted stem cell transplant. The chain recombines TRBV4-1 with TRBJ1-5; perhaps TRBD1 as D (6 bases). CDR3 bases: TGCGCCAGCAGCCAACCAGGGGAGTCTCAGCCCCAGCATTTT. It codes for CASSQPGESQPQHF.